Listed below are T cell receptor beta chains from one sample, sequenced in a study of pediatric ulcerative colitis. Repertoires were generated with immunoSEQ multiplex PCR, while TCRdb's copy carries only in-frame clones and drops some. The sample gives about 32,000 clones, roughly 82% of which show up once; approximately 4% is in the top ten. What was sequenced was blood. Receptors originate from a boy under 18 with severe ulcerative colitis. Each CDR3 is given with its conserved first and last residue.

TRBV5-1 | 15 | CASSPQAGLTDTQYF
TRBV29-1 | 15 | CSTQGGTGHPDTQYF
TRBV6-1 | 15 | CASSRQGSSYNEQFF
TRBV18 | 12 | CASQGMNTEAFF
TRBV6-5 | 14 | CASRDSGGSYEQYF
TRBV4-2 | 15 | CASSRGGSGNNEQFF
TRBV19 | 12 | CASLDSPDGYTF
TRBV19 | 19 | CASRTAGTGEPDSGNTIYF
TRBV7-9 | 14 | CASSRGTKVYEQYF
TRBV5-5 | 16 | CASSLYDGISNSPLHF
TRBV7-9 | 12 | CASSLGNQPQHF
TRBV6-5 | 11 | CAHRGDTEAFF
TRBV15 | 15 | CATSERRGSNQPQHF
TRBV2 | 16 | CASSEAPGINTGELFF
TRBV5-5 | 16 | CASSVFLAGSAYEQYF
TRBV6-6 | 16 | CASSYGGESSYNEQFF
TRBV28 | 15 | CASSPGLGGGNGYTF
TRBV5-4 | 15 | CASSLAGTGANVLTF
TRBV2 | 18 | CASIPRDRGTSSTDTQYF
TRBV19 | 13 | CASRETGEETQYF
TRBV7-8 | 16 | CASSNLYRDNSNEQFF
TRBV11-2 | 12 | CASAWTDTEAFF
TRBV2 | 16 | CASSERPGSYNSPLHF
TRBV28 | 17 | CASSLVVGRLSNEKLFF
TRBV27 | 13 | CASSLQVDQPQHF
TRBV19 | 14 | CASSIDSGWKGYTF
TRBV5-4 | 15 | CASSLGIGGRTEAFF
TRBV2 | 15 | CASMRVMERTDTQYF
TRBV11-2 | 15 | CASSLASSYNSPLHF
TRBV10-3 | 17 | CAISELDPRGTGNTIYF
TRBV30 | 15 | CAWMAKEFSGNTIYF
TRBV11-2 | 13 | CASSPGTPYGYTF
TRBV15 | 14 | CATSGDSSYNEQFF
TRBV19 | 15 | CASSIGPLEGNEQFF
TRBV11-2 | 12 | CASSSGLPGGFF
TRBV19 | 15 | CASSNGYPGANVLTF
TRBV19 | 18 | CASSIRGLAGGPYNEQFF
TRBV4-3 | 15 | CASSQDGSGSDTQYF
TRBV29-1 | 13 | CSVGQGATTEAFF
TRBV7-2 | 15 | CASSSPSGNRNTIYF
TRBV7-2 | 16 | CASSPQRGQGVDTQYF
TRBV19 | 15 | CASSNRDSRPDTQYF
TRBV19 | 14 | CASSIFGGTYEQYF
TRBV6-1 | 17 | CASSEAIDSLNNSPLHF
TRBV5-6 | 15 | CASSLGGVSTDTQYF
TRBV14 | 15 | CASSQVGEEDSPLHF
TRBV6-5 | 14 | CASSYPISTGELFF
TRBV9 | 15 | CASTHDNTNTGELFF
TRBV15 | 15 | CATSSYRGDPYEQYF
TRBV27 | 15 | CASSPRRQERYGYTF
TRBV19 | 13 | CASSIGPNTEAFF
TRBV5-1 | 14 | CASSFGGSTDTQYF
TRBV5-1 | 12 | CASSLASLELFF
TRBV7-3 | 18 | CASSPAGGGVVVTDTQYF
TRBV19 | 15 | CASSRDINSNQPQHF
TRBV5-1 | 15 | CATTQGRGRGDTQYF
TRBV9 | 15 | CASSDRGIQGDTQYF
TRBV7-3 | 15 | CASSLDGARGNTIYF